The next 7 T cell receptor beta chains were all read from a single sample in a study of technical replicates of blood from a handful of donors. Method: immunoSEQ multiplex PCR; TCRdb's copy keeps in-frame clones and lacks some. The sample records 64,000 or so clones, 86% being singletons. Material: PBMCs. These receptors came from a human donor in good health. Some clones in this sample may be carry-over from other donors' samples.

Notes on this clone: The junction differs from germline at one of its ends, possibly a read error. This chain connects TRBV6-1 to TRBJ1-3, with TRBD1 as a possible D gene (5 bases). Germline V lookup: CDR1 MNHNS, CDR2 SASEGT. The CDR3 consists of 16 residues. This CDR3 is CASSESTVLAGNTIYF. The CDR3 DNA reads TGCGCCAGCAGTGAATCGACAGTGTTGGCTGGAAACACCATATATTTT.

This chain links TRBV27 with TRBJ2-5, with TRBD1 identical over 8 bases. V shed 10 bases, J shed 6 bases, and the junction held 10 bases outside the gene matches. The CDR3 extends over 13 amino acids. Germline V CDR1 and CDR2: MNHEY, SMNVEV (reference sequence). CDR3 in DNA: TGTGCCACCCGCTCTGGACAGGGCCAGACCCAGTACTTC. It yields the protein CATRSGQGQTQYF.

CDR3 in amino acids: CASSVGGDLGGELFF. CDR3 nucleotide sequence: TGTGCCAGCAGCGTAGGTGGTGATCTAGGCGGGGAGCTGTTTTTT. The rearrangement uses TRBV9 and TRBJ2-2; D call uncertain. This CDR3 contains 15 residues. Trimming removed 0 bases from V and 7 bases from J, with 13 bases in between. The germline V gene has CDR1 SGDLS and CDR2 YYNGEE. The whole variable domain, filled in from reference TRBV9 and TRBJ2-2, reads DSGVTQTPKHLITATGQRVTLRCSPRSGDLSVYWYQQSLDQGLQFLIQYYNGEERAKGNILERFSAQQFPDLHSELNLSSLELGDSALYFCASSVGGDLGGELFFGEGSRLTVL.

CDR3 region: CASSLLGTSGSASSYEQYF. The CDR3 nucleotides read TGTGCCAGCTCACTTCTCGGGACTAGCGGGAGTGCAAGCTCCTACGAGCAGTACTTC. V gene TRBV18 combines with J gene TRBJ2-7; the match to TRBD2 covers 14 bases. This CDR3 is 19 amino acids long. Germline V lookup: CDR1 KGHSH, CDR2 LQKENI. V dropped 4 bases and J dropped 0; count of bases not matched to a gene: 11.

The CDR3 DNA is TGTGCCAGCAGTGCAGCCGGGACTAGCGGGAGGGCCACTGAGCAGTTCTTC. This encodes CASSAAGTSGRATEQFF. The chain combines TRBV6-1 with TRBJ2-1; 16 nucleotides match TRBD2. Germline V gene lookup returns CDR1 MNHNS and CDR2 SASEGT. The CDR3 contains 17 residues. V dropped 4 bases and J dropped 9; count of bases not matched to a gene: 9.

This sequence joins TRBV7-2 and TRBJ2-5; D possibly corresponds to TRBD2 (5 bases). Trimming removed 5 bases at V and 1 base at J, with 14 bases between. Germline CDR1 reads SGHTA; CDR2 reads FQGNSA. This CDR3 is built from 15 residues. CDR3 sequence (DNA): TGTGCCAGCAGCGGCAGCGGTCCCGGCCAAGAGACCCAGTACTTC. This encodes CASSGSGPGQETQYF. Looking up the rest from reference TRBV7-2 and TRBJ2-5 gives the full variable domain: GAGVSQSPSNKVTEKGKDVELRCDPISGHTALYWYRQSLGQGLEFLIYFQGNSAPDKSGLPSDRFSAERTGGSVSTLTIQRTQQEDSAVYLCASSGSGPGQETQYFGPGTRLLVL.

The chain is built from TRBV6-1 and TRBJ2-7; no reliable D call. CDR1 is MNHNS, CDR2 SASEGT, per germline. This CDR3 has 13 residues. The ends were cut back, 8 bases at V and 2 bases at J, with 13 bases in the middle. The CDR3 DNA reads TGTGCCAGCGCCTCCGAGCGAACCTACGAGCAGTACTTC. This codes for CASASERTYEQYF.